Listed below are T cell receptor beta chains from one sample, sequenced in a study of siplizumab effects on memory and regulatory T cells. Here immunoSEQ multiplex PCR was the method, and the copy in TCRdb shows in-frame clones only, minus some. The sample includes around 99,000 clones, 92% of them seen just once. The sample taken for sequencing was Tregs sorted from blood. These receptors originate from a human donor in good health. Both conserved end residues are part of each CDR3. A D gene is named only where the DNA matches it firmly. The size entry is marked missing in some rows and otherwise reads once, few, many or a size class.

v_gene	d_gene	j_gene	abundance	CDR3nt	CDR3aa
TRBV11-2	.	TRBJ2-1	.	TGTGCCAGCAGCCTGGGCGGCGGGACATACAATGAGCAGTTCTTC	CASSLGGGTYNEQFF
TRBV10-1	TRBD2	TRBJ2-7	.	TGCGCCAGCAGTGAGACACTAGCGGGAGGCCCGGGTATCGAGCAGTACTTC	CASSETLAGGPGIEQYF
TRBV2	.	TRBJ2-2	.	TGTGCCTCCCGGACTACGGCGGGCACCGGGGAGCTGTTTTTT	CASRTTAGTGELFF
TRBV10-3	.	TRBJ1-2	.	TGTGCCATCAGTGACCGCTTGACGGTGGATGGCTACACCTTC	CAISDRLTVDGYTF
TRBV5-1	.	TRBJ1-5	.	TGCGCCAGCAGCTTGGGAACAGGAGGGAATCAGCCCCAGCATTTT	CASSLGTGGNQPQHF
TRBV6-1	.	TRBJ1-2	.	TGTGCCAGCAGTGCCGAATCCGACAGTTACTATGGCTACACCTTC	CASSAESDSYYGYTF
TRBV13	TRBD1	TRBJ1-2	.	TGTGCCAGCAGCCCCACAGGGGGCGGCTATGGCTACACCTTC	CASSPTGGGYGYTF
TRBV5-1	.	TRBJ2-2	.	TGCGCCAGCAGCTTGAGCGTCGGGGAGCTGTTTTTT	CASSLSVGELFF
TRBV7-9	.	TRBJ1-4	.	TGTGCCAGCAGCACATCGACGGGGCCCGAAAAACTGTTTTTT	CASSTSTGPEKLFF
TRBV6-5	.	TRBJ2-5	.	TGTGCCAGCAGTTACTCGGGCAGGTCAGAGACCCAGTACTTC	CASSYSGRSETQYF
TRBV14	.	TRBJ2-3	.	TGTGCCAGCAGCCTCTACAGGGCCGGCGGGACAGATACGCAGTATTTT	CASSLYRAGGTDTQYF
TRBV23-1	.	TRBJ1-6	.	TGCGCCAGCAGTCAGACAGTTGGGGAATCGAATTCACCCCTCCACTTT	CASSQTVGESNSPLHF
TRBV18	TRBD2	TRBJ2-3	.	TGTGCCAGCGCGGGGGGATTAGGCACAGATACGCAGTATTTT	CASAGGLGTDTQYF
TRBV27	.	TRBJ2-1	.	TGTGCCAGCAGTCCCCGGGACGGAAAATACAATGAGCAGTTCTTC	CASSPRDGKYNEQFF
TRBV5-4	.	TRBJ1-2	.	TGTGCCACCTTCTCGGCGTCTGACTTAATCTATGGCTACACCTTC	CATFSASDLIYGYTF
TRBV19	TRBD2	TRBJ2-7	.	TGTGCCAGTAGTCTTGTAACGGGAGGGCGTCACGAGCAGTACTTC	CASSLVTGGRHEQYF
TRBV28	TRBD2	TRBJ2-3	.	TGTGCCAGCAGTTATGAGGCGGGAGTATCGAATACGCAGTATTTT	CASSYEAGVSNTQYF
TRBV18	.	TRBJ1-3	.	TGTGCCAGCTTACCCGGGCAGGGCGGAAACACCATATATTTT	CASLPGQGGNTIYF
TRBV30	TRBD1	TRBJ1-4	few	TGTGCCTGGAGTGTAAGGGGGCACAGTAATGAAAAACTGTTTTTT	CAWSVRGHSNEKLFF
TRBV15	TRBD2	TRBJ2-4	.	TGTGCCACCAGCAGAGATAGGAAGGAGCGGGAGGGCGCCAAAAACATTCAGTACTTC	CATSRDRKEREGAKNIQYF
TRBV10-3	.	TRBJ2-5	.	TGTGCCATCAGTGAGTCCTTGGAGACCCAGTACTTC	CAISESLETQYF
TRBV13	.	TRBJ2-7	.	TGTGCCAGCAGCTTACTTGGTTACGAGCAGTACTTC	CASSLLGYEQYF
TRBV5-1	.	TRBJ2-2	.	TGCGCCAGCAGCGCTCTGGGATTAGCGGACACCGGGGAGCTGTTTTTT	CASSALGLADTGELFF
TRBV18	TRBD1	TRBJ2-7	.	TGTGCCAGCTCACCGACAGGGATCTCCTACGAGCAGTACTTC	CASSPTGISYEQYF
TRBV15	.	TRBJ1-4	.	TGTGCCACCAGCAGTATGCGACAGGCGGGGGAAACTAATGAAAAACTGTTTTTT	CATSSMRQAGETNEKLFF